Listed below are T cell receptor beta chains from one sample, sequenced in a study of regulatory T cells in long-lasting Graves disease. TCRdb re-called the multiplex PCR reads with MiXCR, one entry per CDR3 protein. The sample has some 350,000 distinct CDR3 sequences, about 17% seen once. This same sample was also part of a study on T cells in Graves' hyperthyroidism and ophthalmopathy.

The sample was peripheral blood mononuclear cells (PBMCs), taken at new diagnosis, from a patient treated with antithyroid drugs. The origin of the receptors is a woman aged 18-29 years with Graves disease. Both conserved end residues are part of each CDR3. The D gene is left open where the match is weak. Clone size appears in some rows only: once, few, many, or a class for an expanded clone.

size	V	J	D	DNA	CDR3
many	TRBV28	TRBJ1-3	.	TGTGCCAGCAGTAACAGGCGAGGAAACACCATATATTTT	CASSNRRGNTIYF
.	TRBV27	TRBJ2-7	.	TGTGCCAGCAGTTTTGGTCGCTTAGGCGAGCAGTACTTC	CASSFGRLGEQYF
few	TRBV29-1	TRBJ2-3	TRBD1	TGCAGCGTTGATAGGGGGCACACAGATACGCAGTATTTT	CSVDRGHTDTQYF
.	TRBV18	TRBJ2-3	TRBD2	TGTGCCAGCTCAGCTAGCGGGGGGGCCCCAGATACGCAGTATTTT	CASSASGGAPDTQYF
many	TRBV11-2	TRBJ1-6	.	TGTGCCAGCAGCTTAGGATCGAGGGCCTATAATTCACCCCTCCACTTT	CASSLGSRAYNSPLHF
.	TRBV15	TRBJ2-3	TRBD1	TGTGCCACCAGGGGGATACAGGGGACAGATACGCAGTATTTT	CATRGIQGTDTQYF
.	TRBV15	TRBJ2-7	TRBD1	TGTGCCACCAGCAGCCGGGACAGGGACTACGAGCAGTACTTC	CATSSRDRDYEQYF
many	TRBV3-1	TRBJ2-7	.	TGTGCCAGCAGCCGGACCGGGACTCCGACTCACTCCTACGAGCAGTACTTC	CASSRTGTPTHSYEQYF
many	TRBV6-2/TRBV6-3	TRBJ2-1	TRBD2	TGTGCCAGTTCCATAGGACTAGCGCGTTACAATGAGCAGTTCTTC	CASSIGLARYNEQFF
few	TRBV6-1	TRBJ1-5	TRBD1	TGTGCCAGCAGCCCGGGACAGTACAATCAGCCCCAGCATTTT	CASSPGQYNQPQHF
.	TRBV20-1	TRBJ2-6	.	TGCAGTGCTAGGGGCCCCTCTGGGGCCAACGTCCTGACTTTC	CSARGPSGANVLTF